The next 7 T cell receptor beta chains were all read from a single sample in a study of identical twins. MiXCR was run by TCRdb on the 5' RACE reads, yielding one entry per CDR3 protein. Of about 240,000 distinct CDR3 sequences listed, about 11% were seen once; the top ten hold approximately 11%. Material for sequencing was memory T cells sorted from blood. These receptors all come from a man aged 45 to 65 in good health.

This clonotype was observed many times. The gene calls are TRBV28 and TRBJ2-7; a weak D match, TRBD1 (6 bases). V gave up 4 bases and J gave up 5 bases, with 18 bases separating them. Looked up from germline, CDR1 is MDHEN and CDR2 is SYDVKM. The CDR3 is 15 amino acids. The CDR3 reads CASSSLGQGMDEQYF. DNA of the CDR3: TGTGCCAGCAGTTCCCTCGGTCAGGGGATGGACGAGCAGTACTTC. The full variable domain, completed using reference TRBV28 and TRBJ2-7, is DVKVTQSSRYLVKRTGEKVFLECVQDMDHENMFWYRQDPGLGLRLIYFSYDVKMKEKGDIPEGYSVSREKKERFSLILESASTNQTSMYLCASSSLGQGMDEQYFGPGTRLTVT.

This clonotype appeared many times. CDR3 coding DNA: TGTGCCAGCAGCTTAGAGGGGAATTCACCCCTCCACTTT. Translation: CASSLEGNSPLHF. The chain couples TRBV7-2 to TRBJ1-6, with D possibly matching TRBD1 (5 bases). The ends were cut back, 1 base at V and 7 bases at J, with 5 bases in the middle. The CDR3 spans 13 residues. Germline V gives CDR1 SGHTA, CDR2 FQGNSA. The whole variable domain, remainder taken from reference TRBV7-2 and TRBJ1-6, is GAGVSQSPSNKVTEKGKDVELRCDPISGHTALYWYRQSLGQGLEFLIYFQGNSAPDKSGLPSDRFSAERTGGSVSTLTIQRTQQEDSAVYLCASSLEGNSPLHFGNGTRLTVT.

This clonotype was found a few times. The gene calls are TRBV4-1 and TRBJ1-5, with TRBD1 as a possible D gene (5 bases). Between the trimmed V and J ends, which lost 4 bases and 2 bases, there was a span of 15 bases. Germline CDR1 is MGHRA and CDR2 is YSYEKL. The CDR3 sequence is 16 residues long. The DNA of the CDR3 is TGCGCCAGCAGCCGTATGCAGGGAGAGGGCAATCAGCCCCAGCATTTT. As protein: CASSRMQGEGNQPQHF.

This clonotype was observed a few times. The gene calls are TRBV6-2 or TRBV6-3 and TRBJ1-2; no definite D call. This CDR3 region has 14 residues. The germline gives CDR1 MNHEY, CDR2 SVGEGT. V was pared by 0 bases and J by 4 bases, with 9 bases between. The CDR3 DNA follows: TGTGCCAGCAGTTACTCGGCCGGGGTCTATGGCTACACCTTC. It translates to CASSYSAGVYGYTF.

This clonotype was counted ten times or more. CDR3 nucleotides: TGTGCCAGCAACCGGGAGAATAATTCACCCCTCCACTTT. Amino acid sequence: CASNRENNSPLHF. The rearrangement links TRBV6-1 to TRBJ1-6; D unclear. The CDR3 is made up of 13 amino acids. The V end lost 7 bases, the J end lost 5 bases, and 9 bases lay between the germline ends. Germline V gene sequence: CDR1 MNHNS, CDR2 SASEGT.

With respect to this clonotype: A read error may produce the germline difference seen at one junction end. The CDR3 sequence: CASGLTGTEKLFF. As DNA, the CDR3 is TGTGCCAGCGGTTTGACAGGAACGGAAAAACTGTTTTTT. The J gene is TRBJ1-4, the V gene TRBV27; tentatively, D is TRBD1 (6 bases). Looked up from germline, CDR1 is MNHEY and CDR2 is SMNVEV (reference sequence). The length of the CDR3 is 13 residues.

The chain carries TRBV6-5 and TRBJ1-3; 7 bases are shared with TRBD1. Germline loops: CDR1 MNHEY, CDR2 SVGAGI. V lost 2 bases and J lost 3; bases outside the gene matches: 4. This CDR3 has 15 residues. As DNA, the CDR3 is TGTGCCAGCAGTTACGCTACAGGGGTTGGAAACACCATATATTTT. Protein sequence: CASSYATGVGNTIYF.